What follows is one T cell receptor (beta chain) and its context. The sample originates from a study of T cells in localized non-small cell lung cancer. This CDR3 is built from 14 residues. V lost 1 base and J lost 7, with 13 bases in between. CDR1 is LNHDA and CDR2 is SQIVND in the germline V gene (reference sequence). Libraries were prepared by immunoSEQ multiplex PCR; TCRdb keeps only in-frame clonotypes and omits some of them. The sample shows approximately 25,000 clones, about 90% of them seen only once. Specimen: peripheral blood, collected before any cancer treatment. This chain links TRBV19 with TRBJ1-2, with D maybe TRBD1 (5 bases). The clonotype comes from a woman between 35 and 70 years old with stage I lung adenocarcinoma. The CDR3 protein is CASSIGSRASGYTF. The CDR3 DNA follows: TGTGCCAGTAGTATAGGGTCCAGGGCCTCTGGCTACACCTTC. Using reference TRBV19 and TRBJ1-2 for the parts outside the CDR3, the full variable domain is DGGITQSPKYLFRKEGQNVTLSCEQNLNHDAMYWYRQDPGQGLRLIYYSQIVNDFQKGDIAEGYSVSREKKESFPLTVTSAQKNPTAFYLCASSIGSRASGYTFGSGTRLTVV.